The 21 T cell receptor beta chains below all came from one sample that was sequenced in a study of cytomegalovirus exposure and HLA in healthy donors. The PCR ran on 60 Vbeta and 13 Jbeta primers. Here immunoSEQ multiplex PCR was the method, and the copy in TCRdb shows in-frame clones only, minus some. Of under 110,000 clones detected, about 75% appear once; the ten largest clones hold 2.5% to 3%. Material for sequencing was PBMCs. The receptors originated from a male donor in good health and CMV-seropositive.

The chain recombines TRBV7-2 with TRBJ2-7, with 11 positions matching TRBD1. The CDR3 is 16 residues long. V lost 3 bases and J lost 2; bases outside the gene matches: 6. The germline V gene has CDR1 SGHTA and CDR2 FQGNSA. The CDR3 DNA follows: TGTGCCAGCAGCTTCATACCGGGACAGGGGGCCTACGAGCAGTACTTC. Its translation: CASSFIPGQGAYEQYF.

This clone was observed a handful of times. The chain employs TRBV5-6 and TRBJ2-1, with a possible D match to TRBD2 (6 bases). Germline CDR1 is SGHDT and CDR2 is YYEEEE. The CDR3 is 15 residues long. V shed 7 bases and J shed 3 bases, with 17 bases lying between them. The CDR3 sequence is CASDALRRDYNEQFF. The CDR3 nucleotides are TGTGCCAGCGACGCTCTGCGGAGGGACTACAATGAGCAGTTCTTC.

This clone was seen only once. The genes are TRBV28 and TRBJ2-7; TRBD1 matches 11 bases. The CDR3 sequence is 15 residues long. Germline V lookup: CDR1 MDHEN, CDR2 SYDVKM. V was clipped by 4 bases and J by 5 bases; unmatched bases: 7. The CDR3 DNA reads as TGTGCCAGCAGTTCAGTGGGACAGGGGGTTAACGAGCAGTACTTC. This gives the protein CASSSVGQGVNEQYF.

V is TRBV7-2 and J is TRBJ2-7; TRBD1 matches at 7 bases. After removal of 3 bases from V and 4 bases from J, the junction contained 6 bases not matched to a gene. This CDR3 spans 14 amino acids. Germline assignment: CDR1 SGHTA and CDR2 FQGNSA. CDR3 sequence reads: CASSLATGSYEQYF. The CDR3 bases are TGTGCCAGCAGCTTGGCGACAGGGTCTTACGAGCAGTACTTC.

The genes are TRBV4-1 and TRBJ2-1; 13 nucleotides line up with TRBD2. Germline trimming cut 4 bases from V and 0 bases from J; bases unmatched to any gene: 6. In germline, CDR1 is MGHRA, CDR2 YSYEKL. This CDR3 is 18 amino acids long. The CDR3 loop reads CASSPGTSGAPSYNEQFF. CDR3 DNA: TGCGCCAGCAGCCCCGGGACTAGCGGGGCTCCCTCCTACAATGAGCAGTTCTTC.

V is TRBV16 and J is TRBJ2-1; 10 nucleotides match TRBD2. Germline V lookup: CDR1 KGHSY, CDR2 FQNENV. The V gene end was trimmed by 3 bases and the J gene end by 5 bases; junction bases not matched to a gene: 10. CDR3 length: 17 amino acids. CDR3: CASSQLKAGGPHNEQFF. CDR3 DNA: TGTGCCAGCAGCCAGCTAAAAGCGGGAGGGCCCCACAATGAGCAGTTCTTC.

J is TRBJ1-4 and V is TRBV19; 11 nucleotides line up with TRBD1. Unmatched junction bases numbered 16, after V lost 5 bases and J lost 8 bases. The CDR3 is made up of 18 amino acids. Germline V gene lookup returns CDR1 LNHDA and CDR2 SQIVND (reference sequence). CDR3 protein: CASSSGGPGQGAREKLFF. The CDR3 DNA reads TGTGCCAGTAGTTCGGGAGGCCCCGGACAGGGGGCCAGGGAAAAACTGTTTTTT.

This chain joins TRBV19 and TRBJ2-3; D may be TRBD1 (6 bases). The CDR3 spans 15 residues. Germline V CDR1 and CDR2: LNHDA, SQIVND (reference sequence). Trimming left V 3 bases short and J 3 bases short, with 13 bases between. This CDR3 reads CASSMQGQRTDTQYF. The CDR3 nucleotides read TGTGCCAGTAGTATGCAGGGGCAGAGGACAGATACGCAGTATTTT. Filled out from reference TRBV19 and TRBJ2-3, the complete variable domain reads DGGITQSPKYLFRKEGQNVTLSCEQNLNHDAMYWYRQDPGQGLRLIYYSQIVNDFQKGDIAEGYSVSREKKESFPLTVTSAQKNPTAFYLCASSMQGQRTDTQYFGPGTRLTVL.

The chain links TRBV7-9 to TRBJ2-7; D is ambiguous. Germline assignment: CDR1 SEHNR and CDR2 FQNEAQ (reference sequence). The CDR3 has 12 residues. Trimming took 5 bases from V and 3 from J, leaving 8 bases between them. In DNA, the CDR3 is TGTGCCAGCAGCCAGGTTCACTACGAGCAGTACTTC. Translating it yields CASSQVHYEQYF.

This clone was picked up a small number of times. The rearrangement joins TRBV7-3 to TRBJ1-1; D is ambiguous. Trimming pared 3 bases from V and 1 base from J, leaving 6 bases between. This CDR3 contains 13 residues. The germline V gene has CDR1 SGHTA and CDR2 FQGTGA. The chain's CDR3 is CASSFDTNTEAFF. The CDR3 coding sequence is TGTGCCAGCAGCTTCGACACGAACACTGAAGCTTTCTTT.

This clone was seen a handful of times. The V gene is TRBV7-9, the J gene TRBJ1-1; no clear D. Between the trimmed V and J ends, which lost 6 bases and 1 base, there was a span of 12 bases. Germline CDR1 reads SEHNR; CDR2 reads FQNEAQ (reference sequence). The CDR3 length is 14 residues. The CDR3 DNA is TGTGCCAGCAGGCGCCCCAATACGAACACTGAAGCTTTCTTT. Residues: CASRRPNTNTEAFF.

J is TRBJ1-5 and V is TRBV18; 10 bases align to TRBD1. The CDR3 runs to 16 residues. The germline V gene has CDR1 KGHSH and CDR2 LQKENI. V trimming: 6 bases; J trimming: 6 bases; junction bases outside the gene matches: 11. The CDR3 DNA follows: TGTGCCAGCTCTCCCGGGACAGGGGCTGCCCGTCAGCCCCAGCATTTT. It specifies CASSPGTGAARQPQHF.

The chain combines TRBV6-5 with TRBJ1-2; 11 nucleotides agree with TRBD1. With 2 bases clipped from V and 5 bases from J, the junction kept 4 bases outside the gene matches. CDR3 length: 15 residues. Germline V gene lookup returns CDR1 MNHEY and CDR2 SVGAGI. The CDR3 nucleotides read TGTGCCAGCAGTTACGGACAGGGGGCAAAGTATGGCTACACCTTC. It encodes CASSYGQGAKYGYTF.

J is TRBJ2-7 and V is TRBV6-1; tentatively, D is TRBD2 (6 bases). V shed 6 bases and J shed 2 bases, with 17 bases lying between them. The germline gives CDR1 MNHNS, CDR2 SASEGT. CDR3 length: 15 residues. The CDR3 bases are TGTGCCAGCAGCCGTACTAGCTCCCGAACCTACGAGCAGTACTTC. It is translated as CASSRTSSRTYEQYF.

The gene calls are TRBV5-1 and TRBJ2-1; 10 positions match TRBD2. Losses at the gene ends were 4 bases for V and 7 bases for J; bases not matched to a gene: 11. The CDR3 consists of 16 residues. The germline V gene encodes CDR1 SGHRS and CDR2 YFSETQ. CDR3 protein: CASSGKAGGSGNEQFF. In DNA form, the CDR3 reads TGCGCCAGCAGCGGGAAAGCGGGAGGGTCTGGGAATGAGCAGTTCTTC.

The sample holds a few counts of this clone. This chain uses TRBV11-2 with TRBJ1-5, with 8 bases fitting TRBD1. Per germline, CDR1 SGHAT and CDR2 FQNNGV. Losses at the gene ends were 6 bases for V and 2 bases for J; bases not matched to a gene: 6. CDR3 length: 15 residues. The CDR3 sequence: CASSSDRAGNQPQHF. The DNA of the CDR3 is TGTGCCAGCAGTTCGGACAGGGCGGGCAATCAGCCCCAGCATTTT.

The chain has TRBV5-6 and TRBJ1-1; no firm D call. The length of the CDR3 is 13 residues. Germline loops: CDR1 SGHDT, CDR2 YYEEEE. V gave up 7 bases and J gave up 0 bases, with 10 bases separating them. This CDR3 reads CASRYKMNTEAFF. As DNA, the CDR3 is TGTGCCAGCCGTTATAAAATGAACACTGAAGCTTTCTTT.

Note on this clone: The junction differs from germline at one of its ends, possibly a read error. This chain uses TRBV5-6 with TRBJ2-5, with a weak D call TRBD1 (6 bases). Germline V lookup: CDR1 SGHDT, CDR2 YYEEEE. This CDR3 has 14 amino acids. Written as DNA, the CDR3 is TGTGCCAGCAGCTTCGGGACATCTCAAGGGACCCAGTACTTC. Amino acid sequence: CASSFGTSQGTQYF.

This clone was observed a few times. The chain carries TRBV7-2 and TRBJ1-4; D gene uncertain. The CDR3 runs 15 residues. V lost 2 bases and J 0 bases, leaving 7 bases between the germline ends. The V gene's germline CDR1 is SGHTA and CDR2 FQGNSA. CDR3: CASSLNPATNEKLFF. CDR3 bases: TGTGCCAGCAGCTTAAACCCGGCAACTAATGAAAAACTGTTTTTT.

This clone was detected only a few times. The CDR3, as DNA: TGTGCCAGCAGCCAGGGGTCCACAGATACGCAGTATTTT. This encodes CASSQGSTDTQYF. The rearrangement joins TRBV6-5 to TRBJ2-3, with D perhaps TRBD1 (6 bases). This CDR3 has 13 residues. CDR1 MNHEY and CDR2 SVGAGI come from the germline V gene. Trimming removed 6 bases at V and 2 bases at J, with 9 bases between.

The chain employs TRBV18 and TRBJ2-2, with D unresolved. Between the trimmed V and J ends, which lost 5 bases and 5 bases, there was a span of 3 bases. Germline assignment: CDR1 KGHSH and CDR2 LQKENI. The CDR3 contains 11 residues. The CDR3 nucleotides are TGTGCCAGCTCAACTACCGGGGAGCTGTTTTTT. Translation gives CASSTTGELFF.